Below, 19 T cell receptor beta chains from the same sample are listed, as sequenced in a study of blood T cell repertoires in COVID-19. The repertoire was sequenced with immunoSEQ multiplex PCR; TCRdb's copy has only in-frame clones and lacks some. The data hold 400,000 to 500,000 clones, with 75% to 90% observed a single time. Input material: peripheral blood. Source of these receptors: a woman under 40 with active or convalescent COVID-19.

The chain couples TRBV7-8 to TRBJ1-4; the D gene is possibly TRBD1 (5 bases). Germline CDR1 reads SGHVS; CDR2 reads FQNEAQ. V lost 4 bases to trimming and J lost 5 bases, with 14 bases between them. This CDR3 is 15 amino acids long. The CDR3 DNA follows: TGTGCCAGCAGCTACACTGACAGCCTAAATGAAAAACTGTTTTTT. Its translation: CASSYTDSLNEKLFF.

This clone was counted a single time. The chain recombines TRBV28 with TRBJ1-2; D gene uncertain. The CDR3 sequence is 14 residues long. Germline lookup yields CDR1 MDHEN and CDR2 SYDVKM. Trimming left V 1 base short and J 10 bases short, with 16 bases between. In nucleotides, the CDR3 is TGTGCCAGCAGTTTATTGGATTACCGGGATCACTACACCTTC. Protein sequence: CASSLLDYRDHYTF.

The chain carries TRBV6-5 and TRBJ2-7; D call uncertain. Trimming removed 7 bases at V and 3 bases at J, with 10 bases between. The CDR3 is 12 residues long. Germline values: CDR1 MNHEY, CDR2 SVGAGI. The CDR3 bases are TGTGCCAGCACAGGTCCTGGCTACGAGCAGTACTTC. Its translation: CASTGPGYEQYF.

The V call is TRBV6-6, the J call TRBJ2-1; D is unclear. Germline CDR1 and CDR2: MNHNY and SVGAGI (reference sequence). Trimming stripped 5 bases from V and 5 bases from J, with 22 bases between. CDR3 length: 17 residues. The CDR3 nucleotides are TGTGCCAGCAGTCCTAACGAAGATACTACCCCCGACAATGAGCAGTTCTTC. This encodes CASSPNEDTTPDNEQFF.

This clone came up once. This chain links TRBV25-1 with TRBJ1-1; 10 bases line up with TRBD1. This CDR3 has 17 residues. The V gene's germline CDR1 is MGHDK and CDR2 SYGVNS. Losses at the gene ends were 1 base for V and 0 bases for J; bases not matched to a gene: 5. CDR3 amino acids: CASSESGTGALNTEAFF. In DNA, the CDR3 is TGTGCCAGCAGTGAATCCGGGACAGGGGCTTTGAACACTGAAGCTTTCTTT.

The rearrangement links TRBV24-1 to TRBJ2-2; D is possibly TRBD1 (6 bases). The CDR3 is 18 amino acids. Germline V CDR1 and CDR2: KGHDR, SFDVKD. Trimming removed 3 bases at V and 2 bases at J, with 18 bases between. The CDR3 here is CATSDPRLGGTNTGELFF. CDR3 DNA: TGTGCCACCAGTGATCCCCGCCTAGGGGGAACTAACACCGGGGAGCTGTTTTTT.

The gene calls are TRBV4-1 and TRBJ2-1, with 9 bases that match TRBD2. The V gene's germline CDR1 is MGHRA and CDR2 YSYEKL. Trimming cost V 1 base and J 3 bases; bases outside gene matches: 7. The CDR3 contains 17 residues. In DNA, the CDR3 is TGCGCCAGCAGCCAAGTGGGCGGGAGGGGAGGCTACAATGAGCAGTTCTTC. This translates into CASSQVGGRGGYNEQFF.

The chain links TRBV2 to TRBJ1-6; D remains unclear. The CDR3 is 16 residues long. V lost 3 bases, J lost 7 bases, and 16 bases lay in between. Germline V gene data show CDR1 as SNHLY and CDR2 as FYNNEI. The CDR3 DNA is TGTGCCAGCAGTGACGGGGAGGCAAATTGGAATTCACCCCTCCACTTT. This sequence encodes CASSDGEANWNSPLHF.

This rearrangement joins TRBV19 to TRBJ2-3, with 9 bases matching TRBD2. Losses at the gene ends were 4 bases for V and 4 bases for J; bases not matched to a gene: 9. From germline, CDR1 is LNHDA and CDR2 SQIVND (reference sequence). The CDR3 sequence is 16 residues long. The chain's CDR3 is CASSTSSGVLADTQYF. In DNA form, the CDR3 reads TGTGCCAGTAGTACTTCTAGCGGGGTTCTTGCAGATACGCAGTATTTT.

The chain has TRBV4-1 and TRBJ1-4, with 9 bases identical to TRBD1. Trimming removed 3 bases from V and 4 bases from J; junction bases left unmatched: 9. CDR1 and CDR2 (germline): MGHRA, YSYEKL. The CDR3 is 17 amino acids. The CDR3 DNA is TGCGCCAGCAGCCATAAGACAGGGGGGGTCCTTAATGAAAAACTGTTTTTT. It specifies CASSHKTGGVLNEKLFF.

The gene calls are TRBV30 and TRBJ2-5; the match to TRBD1 covers 9 bases. Germline CDR1 and CDR2: GTSNPN and SVGIG (reference sequence). This CDR3 is 13 amino acids long. V dropped 7 bases and J dropped 7; count of bases not matched to a gene: 10. The CDR3: CAYYVQGAVTQYF. For the CDR3, the DNA is TGTGCCTACTATGTACAGGGGGCGGTGACCCAGTACTTC. Complete variable domain (other parts from reference TRBV30 and TRBJ2-5): SQTIHQWPATLVQPVGSPLSLECTVEGTSNPNLYWYRQAAGRGLQLLFYSVGIGQISSEVPQNLSASRPQDRQFILSSKKLLLSDSGFYLCAYYVQGAVTQYFGPGTRLLVL.

V and J are TRBV21-1 and TRBJ2-2; the D segment call TRBD2 is taken from the table without a DNA check. TRBV21-1 is tagged as a pseudogene. The CDR3 has 21 amino acids. The CDR3 is CASSKSYPAGGFFSNTGELFF. The CDR3 DNA reads as TGTGCCAGCAGCAAAAGCTACCCAGCGGGGGGGTTCTTCTCAAACACCGGGGAGCTGTTTTTT.

The rearrangement links TRBV10-2 to TRBJ2-3; D possibly corresponds to TRBD2 (6 bases). This CDR3 comprises 12 residues. V lost 4 bases to trimming and J lost 8 bases, with 10 bases between them. From germline, CDR1 is WSHSY and CDR2 SAAADI. In DNA form, the CDR3 reads TGCGCCAGCAGTGTTGAGGGAGGTACGCAGTATTTT. This encodes CASSVEGGTQYF.

This chain joins TRBV5-5 and TRBJ2-7; D is unclear. This CDR3 is built from 11 residues. The V and J ends lost 2 bases and 5 bases respectively, with 5 bases between them. CDR1 SGHKS and CDR2 YYEKEE come from the germline V gene (reference sequence). The CDR3 nucleotides read TGTGCCAGCAGCTTATATAACGAGCAGTACTTC. Protein product: CASSLYNEQYF.

This chain joins TRBV5-1 and TRBJ1-2; 8 nucleotides agree with TRBD1. The CDR3 is 16 amino acids. V was clipped by 4 bases and J by 2 bases; unmatched bases: 10. In germline, CDR1 is SGHRS, CDR2 YFSETQ. The CDR3 region is CASSPSGQGPNYGYTF. In DNA, the CDR3 is TGCGCCAGCAGCCCCTCTGGACAGGGACCAAACTATGGCTACACCTTC.

This clone occurred once. The gene calls are TRBV30 and TRBJ2-7; a weak D match, TRBD2 (5 bases). The V end was cut by 3 bases, the J end by 0 bases, with 12 bases between. Germline CDR1 and CDR2: GTSNPN and SVGIG (reference sequence). The CDR3 extends over 14 amino acids. CDR3 nucleotide sequence: TGTGCCTGGAGCCTAGGCGGGTCCTCCTACGAGCAGTACTTC. Translated: CAWSLGGSSYEQYF.

The gene calls are TRBV19 and TRBJ2-5, with TRBD1 matching over 7 bases. This CDR3 has 14 residues. With 7 bases clipped from V and 5 bases from J, the junction kept 10 bases outside the gene matches. Looked up from germline, CDR1 is LNHDA and CDR2 is SQIVND (reference sequence). Here the CDR3 reads CASTLDRATETQYF. DNA for the CDR3: TGTGCCAGTACCCTCGACAGGGCCACGGAGACCCAGTACTTC.

The CDR3: CASSQEQGAYYGYTF. The CDR3 DNA reads as TGCGCCAGCAGCCAAGAGCAGGGGGCATACTATGGCTACACCTTC. The chain carries TRBV4-1 and TRBJ1-2; 8 bases are a match to TRBD1. V shed 0 bases, J shed 3 bases, and the junction held 3 bases outside the gene matches. Germline-derived CDR1 and CDR2 are MGHRA and YSYEKL. This CDR3 spans 15 amino acids.

The J gene is TRBJ1-2, the V gene TRBV2; 8 nucleotides agree with TRBD1. V lost 3 bases to trimming and J lost 4 bases; unmatched junction nucleotides: 7. Per the germline V gene, CDR1 is SNHLY and CDR2 is FYNNEI. The CDR3 sequence is 15 residues long. The CDR3 sequence is CASSDPTGEVYGYTF. In DNA, the CDR3 is TGTGCCAGCAGTGACCCGACAGGGGAAGTCTATGGCTACACCTTC. Filled out from reference TRBV2 and TRBJ1-2, the complete variable domain reads EPEVTQTPSHQVTQMGQEVILRCVPISNHLYFYWYRQILGQKVEFLVSFYNNEISEKSEIFDDQFSVERPDGSNFTLKIRSTKLEDSAMYFCASSDPTGEVYGYTFGSGTRLTVV.